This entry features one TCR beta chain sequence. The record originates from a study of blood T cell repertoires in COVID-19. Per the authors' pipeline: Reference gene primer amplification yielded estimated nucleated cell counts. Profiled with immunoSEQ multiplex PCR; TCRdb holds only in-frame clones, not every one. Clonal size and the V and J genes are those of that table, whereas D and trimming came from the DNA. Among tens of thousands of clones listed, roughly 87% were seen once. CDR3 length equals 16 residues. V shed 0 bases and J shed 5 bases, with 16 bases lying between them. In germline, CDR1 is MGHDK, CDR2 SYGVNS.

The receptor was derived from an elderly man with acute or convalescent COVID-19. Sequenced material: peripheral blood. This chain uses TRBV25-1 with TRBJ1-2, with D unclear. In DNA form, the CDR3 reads TGTGCCAGCAGTGAATATAAGGGTGGTCGGGATTATGGCTACACCTTC. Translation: CASSEYKGGRDYGYTF.